This T cell receptor (beta chain) was captured in a study of T cell responses to AZD1222 COVID-19 vaccine. Method: immunoSEQ multiplex PCR; TCRdb's copy keeps in-frame clones and lacks some. The sample lists tens of thousands of clones; 83% were seen once. Germline V lookup: CDR1 SGHTA, CDR2 FQGNSA. The CDR3 is 14 amino acids. V shed 3 bases, J shed 6 bases, and the junction held 4 bases outside the gene matches. The source of this sequence is an adult who received the AZD1222 COVID-19 vaccine. The specimen was peripheral blood, collected 28 days after the second AZD1222 dose. The rearrangement links TRBV7-2 to TRBJ2-1; 8 nucleotides line up with TRBD1. In nucleotides, the CDR3 is TGTGCCAGCAGCTTTGACAGGGGAAGCAATGAGCAGTTCTTC. Amino acid sequence: CASSFDRGSNEQFF.